This paragraph reports one TCR beta chain. This sample is part of a study of blood T cell repertoires in COVID-19. About the study: From T cells, B-cell-depleted T cells, or PBMCs came the material, which was cDNA or gDNA.

This CDR3 comprises 15 residues. With 6 bases clipped from V and 4 bases from J, the junction kept 11 bases outside the gene matches. Germline assignment: CDR1 MNHEY and CDR2 SVGEGT. The protocol was immunoSEQ multiplex PCR, while the TCRdb copy is restricted to in-frame clones and leaves out a portion. The data hold about 150,000 clones, with around 83% observed a single time. The specimen sequenced was peripheral blood. The chain has TRBV6-2 or TRBV6-3 and TRBJ1-2, with TRBD1 identical over 7 bases. The TCR comes from a woman aged 55-69 years with COVID-19, enrolled during active disease. The CDR3 DNA sequence: TGTGCCAGCAGCCCCCGGGAGACAGGGATCTATGGCTACACCTTC. Residues: CASSPRETGIYGYTF.